These T cell receptor beta chains were read from a single sample in a study of T cell clonotyping in hematopoietic cell transplantation. Profiling relied on immunoSEQ multiplex PCR, and the TCRdb table lists in-frame clones only, not all of them. The table includes about 76,000 clones, 90% to 96% detected once. This specimen was peripheral blood mononuclear cells, taken before stem cell transplant. These receptor sequences come from a woman between 50 and 59 years old with acute myeloid leukemia. Some clones in this sample may be carry-over from other donors' samples. CDR3s include the opening cysteine and the closing phenylalanine or tryptophan. Fields, in order: D gene, clone size, J gene, V gene, CDR3 DNA, CDR3 protein. The D gene is left open where the match is weak. Rows may omit the clone size; those that give it use once, few, many or a size class.

d_call: NA
clone_size: NA
j_call: TRBJ2-2
v_call: TRBV5-4
cdr3_nt: TGTGCCAGCAGCCGAGCAAGAACCGGGGAGCTGTTTTTT
cdr3_aa: CASSRARTGELFF

d_call: TRBD2
clone_size: NA
j_call: TRBJ2-7
v_call: TRBV7-6
cdr3_nt: TGTGCCAGCAGCTTAGTCGCTAGCGGAGGGGTTTACGAGCAGTACTTC
cdr3_aa: CASSLVASGGVYEQYF

d_call: NA
clone_size: NA
j_call: TRBJ2-2
v_call: TRBV6-5
cdr3_nt: TGTGCCAGCAGTTACTGGACTACCACAACCGGGGAGCTGTTTTTT
cdr3_aa: CASSYWTTTTGELFF

d_call: TRBD2
clone_size: NA
j_call: TRBJ2-2
v_call: TRBV5-1
cdr3_nt: TGCGCCAGCAGCGCGGCTAGCGGGGGTTCCAACGGGGAGCTGTTTTTT
cdr3_aa: CASSAASGGSNGELFF

d_call: NA
clone_size: NA
j_call: TRBJ2-1
v_call: TRBV5-1
cdr3_nt: TGCGCCAGCAGCTTGGTCACGCAGGGCTGGGACAATGAGCAGTTCTTC
cdr3_aa: CASSLVTQGWDNEQFF

d_call: NA
clone_size: NA
j_call: TRBJ2-6
v_call: TRBV7-2
cdr3_nt: TGTGCCAGCAGGGACACAGGGAGAGGGGCCAACGTCCTGACTTTC
cdr3_aa: CASRDTGRGANVLTF

d_call: NA
clone_size: NA
j_call: TRBJ1-5
v_call: TRBV19
cdr3_nt: TGTGCCAGTAGCGAGGGCCACTATAGCAATCAGCCCCAGCATTTT
cdr3_aa: CASSEGHYSNQPQHF

d_call: TRBD1
clone_size: NA
j_call: TRBJ2-7
v_call: TRBV9
cdr3_nt: TGTGCCAGCAGCGTCCAAGGACAGGGCCCCTACGAGCAGTACTTC
cdr3_aa: CASSVQGQGPYEQYF

d_call: TRBD2
clone_size: few
j_call: TRBJ2-2
v_call: TRBV30
cdr3_nt: TGTGCCTGGAGTGTACTAGCGGGGGTGTTAACCGGGGAGCTGTTTTTT
cdr3_aa: CAWSVLAGVLTGELFF

d_call: TRBD1
clone_size: once
j_call: TRBJ2-7
v_call: TRBV5-1
cdr3_nt: TGCGCCAGCAGCACATCGACAGGGGGAACGTACGAGCAGTACTTC
cdr3_aa: CASSTSTGGTYEQYF

d_call: TRBD1
clone_size: NA
j_call: TRBJ1-2
v_call: TRBV29-1
cdr3_nt: TGCAGCGTTATCACAGGGGGAAGTGGTGGCTACACCTTC
cdr3_aa: CSVITGGSGGYTF

d_call: NA
clone_size: NA
j_call: TRBJ1-4
v_call: TRBV29-1
cdr3_nt: TGCAGCGTTCTTTTGAGGGAAAAACTGTTTTTT
cdr3_aa: CSVLLREKLFF

d_call: NA
clone_size: NA
j_call: TRBJ1-1
v_call: TRBV14
cdr3_nt: TGTGCCAGCAGCCAAGGCGGGGGCGCCTGGCACACTGAAGCTTTCTTT
cdr3_aa: CASSQGGGAWHTEAFF

d_call: TRBD1
clone_size: NA
j_call: TRBJ2-5
v_call: TRBV6-1
cdr3_nt: TGTGCCAGCACCCGGGACAGGGGGTGGGAGACCCAGTACTTC
cdr3_aa: CASTRDRGWETQYF

d_call: NA
clone_size: few
j_call: TRBJ1-1
v_call: TRBV6-5
cdr3_nt: TGTGCCAGCATAAGTAATTCGCGTGCTTTCTTT
cdr3_aa: CASISNSRAFF

d_call: NA
clone_size: few
j_call: TRBJ1-2
v_call: TRBV5-1
cdr3_nt: TGCGCCAGCAGCTTTGGGCGGCCTGATGGCTACACCTTC
cdr3_aa: CASSFGRPDGYTF

d_call: NA
clone_size: NA
j_call: TRBJ2-3
v_call: TRBV7-9
cdr3_nt: TGTGCCAGCAGCTTACCTGACCGACTCACAGATACGCAGTATTTT
cdr3_aa: CASSLPDRLTDTQYF

d_call: NA
clone_size: NA
j_call: TRBJ2-5
v_call: TRBV7-8
cdr3_nt: TGTGCCAGCAGCTTTAACCGGGAGACCCAGTACTTC
cdr3_aa: CASSFNRETQYF

d_call: TRBD2
clone_size: NA
j_call: TRBJ2-3
v_call: TRBV6-1
cdr3_nt: TGTGCCAGCAGTGGTACTAGCGGGAGGGGCGATACGCAGTATTTT
cdr3_aa: CASSGTSGRGDTQYF

d_call: NA
clone_size: NA
j_call: TRBJ2-2
v_call: TRBV29-1
cdr3_nt: TGCAGCGTTGACGCAGGGGCCAACACCGGGGAGCTGTTTTTT
cdr3_aa: CSVDAGANTGELFF

d_call: TRBD1
clone_size: NA
j_call: TRBJ1-1
v_call: TRBV2
cdr3_nt: TGTGCCAGCAGGGACAGGAAGAACACTGAAGCTTTCTTT
cdr3_aa: CASRDRKNTEAFF

d_call: NA
clone_size: NA
j_call: TRBJ2-5
v_call: TRBV29-1
cdr3_nt: TGCAGCGTTGGCGGGACAGTAGGCCTCCAAGAGACCCAGTACTTC
cdr3_aa: CSVGGTVGLQETQYF

d_call: TRBD1
clone_size: NA
j_call: TRBJ1-2
v_call: TRBV29-1
cdr3_nt: TGCAGCGTTGTTCAAGGGGGCGGGAATGGCTACACCTTC
cdr3_aa: CSVVQGGGNGYTF

d_call: TRBD1
clone_size: NA
j_call: TRBJ1-5
v_call: TRBV19
cdr3_nt: TGTGCCAGTAAAGGACAGGGCAATCAGCCCCAGCATTTT
cdr3_aa: CASKGQGNQPQHF

d_call: TRBD1
clone_size: NA
j_call: TRBJ2-3
v_call: TRBV19
cdr3_nt: TGTGCCAGTAGTGGGGACAGGGAGTATGTCACAGATACGCAGTATTTT
cdr3_aa: CASSGDREYVTDTQYF

d_call: NA
clone_size: NA
j_call: TRBJ1-5
v_call: TRBV5-8
cdr3_nt: TGTGCCAGCAGCCCACCGAATCAGCCCCAGCATTTT
cdr3_aa: CASSPPNQPQHF

d_call: NA
clone_size: NA
j_call: TRBJ1-1
v_call: TRBV20-1
cdr3_nt: TGCAGTGCTAGAAATCAGTTAGGAGCTTTCTTT
cdr3_aa: CSARNQLGAFF

d_call: NA
clone_size: once
j_call: TRBJ2-6
v_call: TRBV19
cdr3_nt: TGTGCCAGTAGTCAAAGCTCTGGGGCCAACGTCCTGACTTTC
cdr3_aa: CASSQSSGANVLTF

d_call: NA
clone_size: NA
j_call: TRBJ1-2
v_call: TRBV13
cdr3_nt: TGTGCCAGCAGTTTGGACAGTTATGGCTACACCTTC
cdr3_aa: CASSLDSYGYTF

d_call: TRBD2
clone_size: NA
j_call: TRBJ2-7
v_call: TRBV7-9
cdr3_nt: TGTGCCAGCAGCTACAGCGGGACGGTCGGGTACTTC
cdr3_aa: CASSYSGTVGYF

d_call: TRBD1
clone_size: NA
j_call: TRBJ1-2
v_call: TRBV7-2
cdr3_nt: TGTGCCAGCACCCCAGGGGGGGGAGTACGGAACTATGGCTACACCTTC
cdr3_aa: CASTPGGGVRNYGYTF

d_call: NA
clone_size: once
j_call: TRBJ1-3
v_call: TRBV5-8
cdr3_nt: TGTGCCAGCAGCCCTCGACAGACGGGTGGAAACACCATATATTTT
cdr3_aa: CASSPRQTGGNTIYF

d_call: TRBD2
clone_size: NA
j_call: TRBJ2-1
v_call: TRBV9
cdr3_nt: TGTGCCAGCAGCCATACTACCGGGACTAGCGGATCCTACAATGAGCAGTTCTTC
cdr3_aa: CASSHTTGTSGSYNEQFF

d_call: TRBD1
clone_size: once
j_call: TRBJ1-1
v_call: TRBV6-6
cdr3_nt: TGTGCCAGCAGTTACGACAGGGGAATGAACACTGAAGCTTTCTTT
cdr3_aa: CASSYDRGMNTEAFF